A selection of T cell receptor beta chains follows, all from one sample in a study of cytomegalovirus exposure and HLA in healthy donors. Profiled with immunoSEQ multiplex PCR; TCRdb holds only in-frame clones, not every one. The sample shows 150,000 to 200,000 clones, around three quarters of them seen only once. The sample was PBMCs. The source of these receptors is a woman in her twenties or thirties in good health and CMV-seropositive. The CDR3 runs from the conserved cysteine through the conserved F or W. Each record gives: D gene, J gene, V gene, clone size, CDR3 protein, CDR3 DNA. The D gene is left open where the match is weak. A clone size is listed for some rows: how often the clone was seen (once, few, many), or a class if it is expanded.

.	TRBJ1-5	TRBV19	.	CASNQDVGQPQHF	TGTGCCAGTAATCAGGATGTAGGTCAGCCCCAGCATTTT
TRBD2	TRBJ2-3	TRBV7-7	.	CASSLDGRQDTQYF	TGTGCCAGCAGCTTAGACGGGAGGCAAGATACGCAGTATTTT
.	TRBJ2-7	TRBV5-8	few	CASSPFSPRTTVSSTREQYF	TGTGCCAGCAGCCCATTTTCCCCACGGACTACGGTGAGCAGTACTCGCGAGCAGTACTTC
.	TRBJ2-1	TRBV4-3	.	CASSRQNPPYNEQFF	TGCGCCAGCAGCCGTCAGAATCCTCCCTACAATGAGCAGTTCTTC
TRBD2	TRBJ2-7	TRBV5-1	.	CASSLLASGRASEQYF	TGCGCCAGCAGCTTGTTAGCAAGCGGGAGGGCCTCCGAGCAGTACTTC
.	TRBJ2-1	TRBV5-4	few	CASSWVTEVNEQFF	TGTGCCAGCAGTTGGGTGACAGAGGTTAATGAGCAGTTCTTC
TRBD1	TRBJ1-1	TRBV7-9	few	CASSSGTALSEAFF	TGTGCCAGCAGCTCCGGGACAGCTCTCTCTGAAGCTTTCTTT
TRBD1	TRBJ1-2	TRBV28	.	CASTVRGQGYTF	TGTGCCAGCACCGTCAGGGGGCAAGGCTACACCTTC
.	TRBJ1-2	TRBV29-1	.	CSVVGRPSNYGYTF	TGCAGCGTTGTGGGCAGACCATCTAACTATGGCTACACCTTC
TRBD1	TRBJ2-7	TRBV5-4	.	CASSGDRGASYEQYF	TGTGCCAGCAGCGGGGACAGGGGGGCGTCCTACGAGCAGTACTTC
.	TRBJ2-3	TRBV9	.	CASSLRGDTDTQYF	TGTGCCAGCAGCTTAAGAGGAGACACAGATACGCAGTATTTT
.	TRBJ2-5	TRBV7-9	.	CASSLAFGEETQYF	TGTGCCAGCAGCTTAGCGTTCGGGGAAGAGACCCAGTACTTC
.	TRBJ2-2	TRBV6-4	once	CASSASTWSGELFF	TGTGCCAGCAGTGCCAGTACGTGGTCCGGGGAGCTGTTTTTT
.	TRBJ1-3	TRBV28	.	CASSLWQSSGNTIYF	TGTGCCAGCAGTTTGTGGCAAAGCTCTGGAAACACCATATATTTT
TRBD1	TRBJ2-1	TRBV4-1	.	CASSIGTGGRGEQFF	TGCGCCAGCAGCATAGGGACAGGGGGCCGGGGTGAGCAGTTCTTC
TRBD2	TRBJ2-1	TRBV10-2	.	CASSESPSSGSLFF	TGCGCCAGCAGTGAGTCACCCTCTAGCGGGAGCCTGTTCTTC
.	TRBJ2-5	TRBV5-8	.	CATQTSGIRETQYF	TGTGCCACGCAAACGTCAGGGATTAGGGAGACCCAGTACTTC
TRBD1	TRBJ1-1	TRBV29-1	.	CSVERTGRNTEAFF	TGCAGCGTGGAAAGGACAGGGAGGAACACTGAAGCTTTCTTT
TRBD1	TRBJ1-1	TRBV29-1	.	CSVRQGAGTEAFF	TGCAGCGTTCGACAGGGGGCTGGCACTGAAGCTTTCTTT
TRBD1	TRBJ1-5	TRBV29-1	once	CSVVVRRGPGQPQHF	TGCAGCGTTGTAGTCCGAAGGGGGCCTGGGCAGCCCCAGCATTTT
.	TRBJ2-5	TRBV6-5	.	CASSYFLYSETQYF	TGTGCCAGCAGTTACTTTCTGTACTCAGAGACCCAGTACTTC
TRBD1	TRBJ2-1	TRBV2	once	CASSLTGSEFF	TGTGCCAGCAGCTTGACAGGGTCTGAATTCTTC
TRBD1	TRBJ1-4	TRBV5-4	.	CASSSYRTGTGSVEKLFF	TGTGCCAGCAGCTCATATAGGACCGGGACAGGAAGTGTCGAAAAACTGTTTTTT
.	TRBJ2-7	TRBV9	.	CASSVVGVPYEQYF	TGTGCCAGCAGCGTAGTGGGCGTCCCCTACGAGCAGTACTTC
TRBD1	TRBJ2-3	TRBV5-1	.	CASSLGTGVGDTQYF	TGCGCCAGCAGCTTGGGGACAGGGGTTGGAGATACGCAGTATTTT
.	TRBJ2-1	TRBV5-6	.	CASSSDRPGGWVNEQFF	TGTGCCAGCAGCTCCGATAGGCCAGGGGGGTGGGTCAATGAGCAGTTCTTC
TRBD1	TRBJ1-1	TRBV4-1	.	CASSQDGAQGTTEAFF	TGCGCCAGCAGCCAAGATGGAGCACAGGGGACCACTGAAGCTTTCTTT
TRBD2	TRBJ2-1	TRBV27	.	CASSFGLAGINEQFF	TGTGCCAGCAGTTTCGGACTAGCGGGTATAAATGAGCAGTTCTTC
.	TRBJ1-3	TRBV18	.	CASSPFQVRSDGNTIYF	TGTGCCAGCTCACCGTTCCAAGTTCGCAGTGATGGAAACACCATATATTTT
TRBD2	TRBJ2-2	TRBV19	.	CASNQAGDTGELFF	TGTGCCAGTAATCAAGCGGGAGACACCGGGGAGCTGTTTTTT
TRBD2	TRBJ2-3	TRBV2	.	CASRGLAGGQDTQYF	TGTGCCAGCAGAGGACTAGCGGGGGGGCAAGATACGCAGTATTTT
.	TRBJ2-2	TRBV4-3	.	CASSQTHRGGNTGELFF	TGCGCCAGCAGCCAAACTCACAGGGGGGGGAACACCGGGGAGCTGTTTTTT
TRBD1	TRBJ1-1	TRBV18	.	CASSPPTGTPEAFF	TGTGCCAGCTCACCCCCGACAGGGACCCCTGAAGCTTTCTTT
.	TRBJ1-6	TRBV5-6	.	CASRSGIYNSPLHF	TGTGCCAGCAGGTCAGGGATTTATAATTCACCCCTCCACTTT
.	TRBJ1-1	TRBV6-5	once	CASSYSPTANTEAFF	TGTGCCAGCAGTTACTCACCTACAGCGAACACTGAAGCTTTCTTT
TRBD1	TRBJ1-2	TRBV29-1	.	CSAGTGSLYGYTF	TGCAGCGCTGGGACAGGGTCCCTCTATGGCTACACCTTC
.	TRBJ1-2	TRBV7-2	.	CASSLILQGDGYTF	TGTGCCAGCAGCTTAATACTACAGGGTGATGGCTACACCTTC
TRBD1	TRBJ2-7	TRBV28	once	CASRTPGTGTGAYEQYF	TGTGCCAGCAGAACCCCTGGAACCGGGACAGGGGCCTACGAGCAGTACTTC
TRBD1	TRBJ2-7	TRBV5-1	.	CASSLAGQGSKQYF	TGCGCCAGCAGCTTGGCGGGACAGGGTTCCAAGCAGTACTTC
.	TRBJ2-2	TRBV7-8	.	CASSLVQPTNTGELFF	TGTGCCAGCAGCTTAGTACAGCCTACGAACACCGGGGAGCTGTTTTTT
TRBD1	TRBJ2-7	TRBV5-1	few	CASSLNRGDYEQYF	TGCGCCAGCAGCTTAAACAGGGGGGACTACGAGCAGTACTTC
TRBD2	TRBJ2-7	TRBV10-2	.	CASSAGLAGGDEQYF	TGCGCCAGCAGTGCCGGCTTGGCGGGAGGCGACGAGCAGTACTTC
TRBD2	TRBJ2-7	TRBV5-6	.	CASSSGGEQYF	TGTGCCAGCTCTAGCGGGGGCGAGCAGTACTTC
.	TRBJ2-6	TRBV5-1	few	CASRGTAGSGANVLTF	TGCGCCAGCAGGGGAACGGCGGGTTCTGGGGCCAACGTCCTGACTTTC
.	TRBJ1-1	TRBV28	.	CASSLASRKKAFF	TGTGCCAGCAGTTTGGCTAGCCGAAAGAAAGCTTTCTTT
.	TRBJ2-3	TRBV7-9	.	CASSLSSGGLTDTQYF	TGTGCCAGCAGCTTATCGTCGGGGGGCCTCACAGATACGCAGTATTTT
TRBD1	TRBJ2-7	TRBV11-2	.	CASSYIPGQGTYEQYF	TGTGCCAGCAGCTATATACCGGGACAGGGGACCTACGAGCAGTACTTC
TRBD2	TRBJ2-3	TRBV5-4	.	CASSLSGGAPDTQYF	TGTGCCAGCAGCCTTAGCGGGGGGGCCCCAGATACGCAGTATTTT
.	TRBJ1-1	TRBV5-5	few	CASSLALTEAFF	TGTGCCAGCAGCTTAGCCCTCACTGAAGCTTTCTTT
.	TRBJ1-2	TRBV5-4	.	CASSPRQTNYGYTF	TGTGCCAGCAGCCCTCGACAGACTAACTATGGCTACACCTTC
.	TRBJ1-3	TRBV7-2	.	CASSLMGHSSGNTIYF	TGTGCCAGCAGCTTAATGGGCCATAGCTCTGGAAACACCATATATTTT
TRBD1	TRBJ1-5	TRBV6-6	.	CASSWTGSEQPQHF	TGTGCCAGCAGCTGGACAGGGTCAGAACAGCCCCAGCATTTT
.	TRBJ1-1	TRBV4-1	.	CASSSRATLTTEAFF	TGCGCCAGCAGCTCGCGGGCCACTTTAACTACTGAAGCTTTCTTT
.	TRBJ1-1	TRBV18	once	CASSRTTGNTEAFF	TGTGCCAGCTCACGGACGACAGGGAACACTGAAGCTTTCTTT
.	TRBJ2-1	TRBV29-1	.	CSVVRYNEQFF	TGCAGCGTTGTCAGATACAATGAGCAGTTCTTC
.	TRBJ1-6	TRBV4-3	.	CASSPASPRHSVYSPLHF	TGCGCCAGCAGCCCGGCAAGCCCCCGGCACAGTGTATACTCACCCCTCCACTTT
.	TRBJ2-3	TRBV19	.	CASSIQASTDTQYF	TGTGCCAGTAGTATTCAGGCTAGCACAGATACGCAGTATTTT
TRBD1	TRBJ1-1	TRBV10-3	.	CAISESAGDSKAFF	TGTGCCATCAGTGAGTCCGCCGGGGACAGCAAAGCTTTCTTT
.	TRBJ1-1	TRBV5-1	.	CASSLINPGTEAFF	TGCGCCAGCAGCTTGATAAACCCGGGCACTGAAGCTTTCTTT
TRBD1	TRBJ1-2	TRBV5-6	.	CASSYQQGARAAYGYTF	TGTGCCAGCAGCTACCAACAGGGGGCGCGTGCAGCCTATGGCTACACCTTC